One sample yielded the 4 T cell receptor beta chains listed below, sequenced in a study of blood T cell repertoires in COVID-19. The method was immunoSEQ multiplex PCR; TCRdb's version includes in-frame clones alone and lacks a portion of them. The top ten clones hold about 10% of a sample with approximately 85,000 clones, approximately 80% of them seen once. Specimen: peripheral blood. These receptors all come from a woman aged 65 to 85 with active or convalescent COVID-19.

V and J are TRBV6-5 and TRBJ2-3; possible D gene TRBD2, 6 bases. The V gene's germline CDR1 is MNHEY and CDR2 SVGAGI. CDR3 length: 16 amino acids. Trimming removed 4 bases at V and 2 bases at J, with 16 bases between. Here the CDR3 reads CASSWGGKPYTDTQYF. The CDR3 DNA is TGTGCCAGCAGTTGGGGCGGGAAGCCCTACACAGATACGCAGTATTTT.

The chain uses TRBV7-9 and TRBJ1-2, with D possibly TRBD1 on 5 matching bases. Trimming shortened V by 5 bases and J by 1 base, and 11 bases separated the two germline ends. The length of the CDR3 is 14 residues. The germline CDR1 and CDR2 sequences are SEHNR and FQNEAQ (reference sequence). This CDR3 reads CASSLSRGNYGYTF. The CDR3 DNA is TGTGCCAGCAGCCTCTCTAGGGGTAACTATGGCTACACCTTC.

This clone was seen only once. The J gene is TRBJ1-2, the V gene TRBV5-1, with 9 bases aligning to TRBD1. V lost 7 bases and J lost 5; bases outside the gene matches: 6. The CDR3 extends over 13 amino acids. Germline V gene data show CDR1 as SGHRS and CDR2 as YFSETQ. The CDR3 DNA follows: TGCGCCAGCGGGGACAGGGCAGAGTATGGCTACACCTTC. Translating gives CASGDRAEYGYTF.

This sequence joins TRBV6-5 and TRBJ1-1, with D possibly being TRBD1 (5 bases). With 6 bases removed from V and 1 base from J, the gap between germline ends came to 9 bases. This CDR3 is 13 amino acids long. Germline V gene lookup returns CDR1 MNHEY and CDR2 SVGAGI. As DNA, the CDR3 is TGTGCCAGCAGACCCCAGGGGAACACTGAAGCTTTCTTT. It is translated as CASRPQGNTEAFF.